This T cell receptor beta chain was sequenced in a study of blood T cells in healthy people across ages. This clonotype has just a few counts. The use of a sample-barcoded 5' primer and a J-beta primer mix characterized a second PCR of roughly 7 to 11 cycles. There were at least 2.5 million CDR3-containing paired-end reads obtained from each sample. TCRdb re-called the 5' RACE reads through MiXCR, storing one row per CDR3 protein. There are over a million distinct CDR3 sequences in the sample; 35% to 45% occur only once, and 4% lies in the top ten. Per the germline V gene, CDR1 is MNHEY and CDR2 is SMNVEV (reference sequence). V shed 5 bases, J shed 6 bases, and the junction held 12 bases outside the gene matches. The CDR3 length is 15 residues.

The rearrangement uses TRBV27 and TRBJ2-7; TRBD2 agrees at 8 bases. Sequenced: blood. This TCR was recovered from a woman between 18 and 29 years old in good health. CDR3 loop: CASSPPGLGTGEQYF. The CDR3 nucleotides are TGTGCCAGCAGTCCCCCGGGACTAGGAACTGGCGAGCAGTACTTC.